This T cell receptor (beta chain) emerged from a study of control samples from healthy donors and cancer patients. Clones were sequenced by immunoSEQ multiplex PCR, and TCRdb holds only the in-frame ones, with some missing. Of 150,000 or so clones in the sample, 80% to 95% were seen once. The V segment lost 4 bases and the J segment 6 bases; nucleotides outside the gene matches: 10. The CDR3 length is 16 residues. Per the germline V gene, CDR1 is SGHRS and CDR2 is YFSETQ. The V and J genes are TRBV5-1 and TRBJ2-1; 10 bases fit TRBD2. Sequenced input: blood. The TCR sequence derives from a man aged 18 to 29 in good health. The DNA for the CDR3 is TGCGCCAGCAGCCGCGGTCTAGCGGGAGCCACCAATGAGCAGTTCTTC. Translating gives CASSRGLAGATNEQFF. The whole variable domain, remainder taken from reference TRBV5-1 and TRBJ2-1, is KAGVTQTPRYLIKTRGQQVTLSCSPISGHRSVSWYQQTPGQGLQFLFEYFSETQRNKGNFPGRFSGRQFSNSRSEMNVSTLELGDSALYLCASSRGLAGATNEQFFGPGTRLTVL.